Listed here are 12 T cell receptor beta chains from one sample, sequenced in a study of blood T cell repertoires in COVID-19. Data came from immunoSEQ multiplex PCR; TCRdb stores just in-frame clones and leaves some out. This sample has fewer than 500,000 clones, with roughly 87% found just once. The sequenced material came from PBMCs or T cells enriched from blood (not recorded which). These TCRs come from a young woman who had recovered from COVID-19.

The genes are TRBV11-3 and TRBJ1-1, with 7 bases identical to TRBD1. Germline V lookup: CDR1 SGHNT, CDR2 YENEEA. The CDR3 spans 15 residues. V was pared by 5 bases and J by 3 bases, with 9 bases of the junction left unmatched. DNA for the CDR3: TGTGCCAGCAGCCCTAGACAGGGTCTGGACACTGAAGCTTTCTTT. Its translation: CASSPRQGLDTEAFF. The variable domain in full, with the rest retrieved from reference TRBV11-3 and TRBJ1-1, is EAGVVQSPRYKIIEKKQPVAFWCNPISGHNTLYWYLQNLGQGPELLIRYENEEAVDDSQLPKDRFSAERLKGVDSTLKIQPAELGDSAVYLCASSPRQGLDTEAFFGQGTRLTVV.

The V and J genes are TRBV28 and TRBJ1-5; no clear D. The V end lost 8 bases, the J end lost 3 bases, and 14 bases lay between the germline ends. The CDR3 spans 14 residues. Germline lookup yields CDR1 MDHEN and CDR2 SYDVKM. The CDR3 loop is CASYSGLANQPQHF. CDR3 bases: TGTGCCAGCTACAGTGGACTCGCCAATCAGCCCCAGCATTTT.

CDR3 nucleotides: TGTGCCAGTAGTCCCAGCTCAGGGGCAGGGGGCTACACCTTC. Translating it yields CASSPSSGAGGYTF. The chain joins TRBV19 to TRBJ1-2; possible D gene TRBD1, 6 bases. The V end lost 5 bases, the J end lost 8 bases, and 18 bases lay between the germline ends. This CDR3 region has 14 residues. Germline V gene lookup returns CDR1 LNHDA and CDR2 SQIVND (reference sequence).

This clone has more than one count but fewer than ten. The rearrangement joins TRBV29-1 to TRBJ2-3, with TRBD1 matching 7 bases. The CDR3 is made up of 12 amino acids. Germline CDR1 and CDR2: SQVTM and ANQGSEA. The ends lost 6 bases at V and 4 bases at J; junction bases unmatched: 4. In DNA, the CDR3 is TGCAGCGTGGAAACAGGGGCAGATACGCAGTATTTT. Its translation is CSVETGADTQYF.

The genes are TRBV2 and TRBJ2-3; maybe TRBD2 (6 bases). V shed 7 bases and J shed 3 bases, with 11 bases lying between them. In germline, CDR1 is SNHLY, CDR2 FYNNEI. The CDR3 contains 13 residues. CDR3 bases: TGTGCCAGCAATTGGGACTCTACAGATACGCAGTATTTT. It is translated as CASNWDSTDTQYF.

The chain uses TRBV27 and TRBJ1-6; TRBD1 might be the D (6 bases). The CDR3 covers 14 residues. Germline V lookup: CDR1 MNHEY, CDR2 SMNVEV (reference sequence). Trimming pared 5 bases from V and 8 bases from J, leaving 13 bases between. DNA of the CDR3: TGTGCCAGCAGTCCTACAGGGCGTGATTCACCCCTCCACTTT. Translated: CASSPTGRDSPLHF.

The rearrangement joins TRBV5-1 to TRBJ2-1, with TRBD2 matching 9 bases. Germline CDR1 reads SGHRS; CDR2 reads YFSETQ. The CDR3 extends over 14 amino acids. Germline trimming cut 4 bases from V and 9 bases from J; bases unmatched to any gene: 8. The CDR3 reads CASSPLAGGGEQFF. The CDR3 nucleotides read TGCGCCAGCAGCCCCCTCGCGGGGGGGGGTGAGCAGTTCTTC.

The chain couples TRBV5-1 to TRBJ1-1; weak D call: TRBD1 (5 bases). V lost 2 bases and J 4 bases, leaving 12 bases between the germline ends. The CDR3 totals 14 residues. Germline values: CDR1 SGHRS, CDR2 YFSETQ. The chain's CDR3 is CASSFGGVGTEAFF. In DNA form, the CDR3 reads TGCGCCAGCAGCTTCGGGGGTGTGGGCACTGAAGCTTTCTTT.

The V call is TRBV7-9, the J call TRBJ2-1; 9 bases match TRBD1. Trimming took 6 bases from V and 7 from J; bases not matched to a gene: 13. The CDR3 is 16 residues long. CDR1 SEHNR and CDR2 FQNEAQ come from the germline V gene (reference sequence). CDR3 coding DNA: TGTGCCAGCAGATCCATCTGGGGACAGGGTGAGAATGAGCAGTTCTTC. It translates to CASRSIWGQGENEQFF.

The CDR3 DNA follows: TGCAGCGTTCCCCCTACACCCGGCCTTCGGCGGGATGAGCAGTTCTTC. It codes for CSVPPTPGLRRDEQFF. This rearrangement joins TRBV29-1 to TRBJ2-1; possible D gene TRBD2, 5 bases. The germline V gene has CDR1 SQVTM and CDR2 ANQGSEA. The CDR3 length is 16 residues. The ends were cut back, 5 bases at V and 8 bases at J, with 25 bases in the middle.

The chain links TRBV2 to TRBJ2-5; TRBD2 is a possible D gene (7 bases). The CDR3 has 15 residues. From germline, CDR1 is SNHLY and CDR2 FYNNEI. V lost 8 bases, J lost 5 bases, and 21 bases lay in between. CDR3 DNA: TGTGCCAGCTCATCCCAAGGGGGGGCCGGGGAGACCCAGTACTTC. Protein: CASSSQGGAGETQYF.

This rearrangement joins TRBV5-8 to TRBJ2-3, with 8 nucleotides matching TRBD2. The junction had 10 bases not matched to a gene; V was cut back by 9 bases and J by 4 bases. Germline loops: CDR1 SGHTS, CDR2 YDEGEE. The CDR3 has 14 amino acids. Here the CDR3 DNA reads TGTGCCACTCCCGCCGGGGGGGCCGCAGATACGCAGTATTTT. Its protein is CATPAGGAADTQYF.